This TCR beta chain is from a study of blood T cell repertoires in COVID-19. Whole-study context: Sample material is recorded as cDNA or gDNA derived from T cells, B-cell-depleted T cells, or PBMCs.

Per the study methods: Scientists estimated how many nucleated cells there were by amplifying reference gene primers. Generated by immunoSEQ multiplex PCR, the TCRdb table keeps only in-frame clones and is missing some. Clonal size and the V and J genes are those of that table, whereas D and trimming came from the DNA. Of 200,000 to 250,000 clones listed, roughly 89% are singletons. V was trimmed by 1 base and J by 5 bases, leaving 18 bases between them. Per the germline V gene, CDR1 is SGHTS and CDR2 is YDEGEE. The CDR3 contains 16 residues. The age range of participants was about 18 to 89 years, with residence in some 25 US areas. Contact with a PCR-confirmed or clinician-diagnosed COVID-19 case occurred within 2 weeks of entry.

The chain links TRBV5-8 to TRBJ1-1; D gene uncertain. Sample: PBMCs or T cells enriched from blood (not recorded which). The clonotype originates from a man between 25 and 39 years old who had been exposed to COVID-19. The CDR3 coding sequence is TGTGCCAGCAGCTTGAATGCCAGGCGGGGAAGAACTGAAGCTTTCTTT. Its translation: CASSLNARRGRTEAFF.